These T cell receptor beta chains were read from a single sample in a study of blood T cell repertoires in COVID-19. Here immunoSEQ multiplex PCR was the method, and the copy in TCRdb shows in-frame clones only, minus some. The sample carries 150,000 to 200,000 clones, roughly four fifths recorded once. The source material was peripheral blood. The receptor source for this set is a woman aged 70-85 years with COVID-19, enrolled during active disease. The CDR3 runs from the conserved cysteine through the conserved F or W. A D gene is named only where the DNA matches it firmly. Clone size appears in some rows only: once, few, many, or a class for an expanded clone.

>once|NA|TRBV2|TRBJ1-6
CASRPEGQQNSPLHF
TGTGCCAGCAGGCCGGAAGGACAGCAAAATTCACCCCTCCACTTT
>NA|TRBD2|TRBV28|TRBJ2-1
CASRTRLAGSYNEQFF
TGTGCCAGCAGAACACGGCTAGCGGGGTCCTACAATGAGCAGTTCTTC
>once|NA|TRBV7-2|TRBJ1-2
CASSPRTASNYGYTF
TGTGCCAGCAGCCCCAGGACAGCTTCTAACTATGGCTACACCTTC
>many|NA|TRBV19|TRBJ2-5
CASSSPGEPGGETQYF
TGTGCCAGTAGTTCACCAGGGGAGCCTGGTGGGGAGACCCAGTACTTC
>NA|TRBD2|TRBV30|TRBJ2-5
CAWSVGGVETQYF
TGTGCCTGGAGTGTGGGAGGGGTGGAGACCCAGTACTTC
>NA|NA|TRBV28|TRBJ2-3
CASSLGGPVAQYF
TGTGCCAGCAGTTTAGGGGGCCCAGTTGCGCAGTATTTT
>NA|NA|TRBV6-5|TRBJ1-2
CAAGSVAGAGGYTF
TGTGCTGCGGGGTCGGTCGCGGGGGCGGGCGGCTACACCTTC
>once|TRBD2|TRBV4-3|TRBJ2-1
CASSPDGLASNEQFF
TGCGCCAGCAGCCCAGATGGACTAGCGAGCAATGAGCAGTTCTTC
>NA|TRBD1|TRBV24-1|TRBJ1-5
CATSDSTGTGNQPQHF
TGTGCCACCAGTGATTCTACCGGGACAGGGAATCAGCCCCAGCATTTT
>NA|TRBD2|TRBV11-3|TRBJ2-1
CASSWSGRRDNEQFF
TGTGCCAGCAGCTGGAGCGGGAGACGTGACAATGAGCAGTTCTTC
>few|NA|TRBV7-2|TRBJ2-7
CASSLSTSYEQYF
TGTGCCAGCAGCTTATCTACCTCCTACGAGCAGTACTTC
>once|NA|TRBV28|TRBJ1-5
CASSWGVNQPQHF
TGTGCCAGCAGCTGGGGGGTAAATCAGCCCCAGCATTTT